Presented here are 27 T cell receptor beta chains from one specimen sequenced in a study of blood T cell repertoires in COVID-19 (dated by TCRdb to the early 2020s). The library was built by means of the immunoSEQ multiplex PCR assay. TCRdb took this table from immuneACCESS and kept in-frame rearrangements with V and J called. Such tables lack part of the clones; where checked against another copy, unresolved V genes explain under half of the gap, and the rest is unexplained. The sample records about 96,000 clones, 65% to 85% of which are singletons. The ten largest account for 17% of the sample. What was sequenced was peripheral blood. All receptors derive from a woman aged 60-70 years with acute or convalescent COVID-19.

The chain carries TRBV9 and TRBJ2-3; D gene ambiguous. CDR3 length: 14 residues. Germline V gene sequence: CDR1 SGDLS, CDR2 YYNGEE. Trimming stripped 4 bases from V and 4 bases from J, with 13 bases between. The CDR3 loop reads CASSPLPPADTQYF. In nucleotides, the CDR3 is TGTGCCAGCAGCCCACTCCCCCCCGCAGATACGCAGTATTTT.

CDR3 coding DNA: TGTGCCAGTCGATTGAGGAATTCACCCCTCCACTTT. This sequence encodes CASRLRNSPLHF. The rearrangement joins TRBV19 to TRBJ1-6; D gene uncertain. This CDR3 has 12 residues. Germline V gene lookup returns CDR1 LNHDA and CDR2 SQIVND (reference sequence). V was clipped by 8 bases and J by 7 bases, with 9 bases between them.

This clone came up many times. The CDR3 is CASSFSGGPSSYNEQFF. Here the CDR3 DNA reads TGTGCCAGCAGTTTCAGCGGGGGGCCTAGCTCCTACAATGAGCAGTTCTTC. This rearrangement joins TRBV5-5 to TRBJ2-1; 9 positions agree with TRBD2. CDR3 length: 17 amino acids. Germline V lookup: CDR1 SGHKS, CDR2 YYEKEE (reference sequence). With 5 bases clipped from V and 0 bases from J, the junction kept 9 bases outside the gene matches.

This clone came up many times. The rearrangement uses TRBV27 and TRBJ2-5; 10 bases align to TRBD1. The V gene's germline CDR1 is MNHEY and CDR2 SMNVEV (reference sequence). The CDR3 runs to 15 residues. The trim removed 5 bases at V and 4 bases at J, leaving 7 bases unmatched. In DNA form, the CDR3 reads TGTGCCAGCAGTATGCAACGGGACAGGGGAGAGACCCAGTACTTC. As protein: CASSMQRDRGETQYF.

This chain links TRBV24-1 with TRBJ2-2; D is possibly TRBD1 (5 bases). CDR3 length equals 15 residues. Trimming shortened V by 6 bases and J by 3 bases, and 13 bases separated the two germline ends. CDR1 is KGHDR and CDR2 is SFDVKD in the germline V gene. This chain's CDR3 is CATSNQGSYTGELFF. The CDR3 bases are TGTGCCACCAGTAACCAGGGTTCCTACACCGGGGAGCTGTTTTTT.

The J gene is TRBJ1-1, the V gene TRBV28, with D possibly being TRBD1 (5 bases). The CDR3 runs 12 residues. Trimming removed 1 base from V and 10 bases from J, with 10 bases in between. The germline V gene encodes CDR1 MDHEN and CDR2 SYDVKM. CDR3 coding DNA: TGTGCCAGCAGTTTATTTGACAGAAGAGCTTTCTTT. It is translated as CASSLFDRRAFF.

The rearrangement uses TRBV30 and TRBJ1-2; D ambiguous. The length of the CDR3 is 13 residues. Germline V gives CDR1 GTSNPN, CDR2 SVGIG (reference sequence). V dropped 2 bases and J dropped 4 bases, with 11 bases sitting between them. CDR3 nucleotide sequence: TGTGCCTGGAGTTTCTCGGGGATCTATGGCTACACCTTC. This codes for CAWSFSGIYGYTF.

This rearrangement joins TRBV7-6 to TRBJ1-1; tentatively, D is TRBD1 (6 bases). V was clipped by 5 bases and J by 2 bases, with 9 bases between them. This CDR3 comprises 13 residues. CDR1 SGHVS and CDR2 FNYEAQ come from the germline V gene. The CDR3 DNA reads TGTGCCAGCAGCGCGGACAGAAACACTGAAGCTTTCTTT. Amino acid sequence: CASSADRNTEAFF.

The chain links TRBV7-2 to TRBJ2-7; TRBD2 matches at 12 bases. J was trimmed by 2 bases and V by 4 bases; bases with no gene match: 3. The CDR3 extends over 15 amino acids. The germline CDR1 and CDR2 sequences are SGHTA and FQGNSA. CDR3 DNA: TGTGCCAGCAGCTCGTCTAGCGGGGGGGCCTACGAGCAGTACTTC. The encoded protein is CASSSSSGGAYEQYF.

As for this clone: Other DNA sequences of this sample code for an identical CDR3. The rearrangement uses TRBV30 and TRBJ1-5; 7 bases are shared with TRBD1. Losses at the gene ends were 1 base for V and 2 bases for J; bases not matched to a gene: 2. Germline CDR1 is GTSNPN and CDR2 is SVGIG (reference sequence). The CDR3 totals 14 residues. CDR3 sequence reads: CAWSGTGGNQPQHF. For the CDR3, the DNA is TGTGCCTGGAGTGGAACAGGGGGCAATCAGCCCCAGCATTTT.

The chain has TRBV19 and TRBJ2-3; TRBD2 matches 14 bases. Germline V gives CDR1 LNHDA, CDR2 SQIVND (reference sequence). V was clipped by 5 bases and J by 3 bases; unmatched bases: 4. The CDR3 is made up of 16 amino acids. CDR3 nucleotides: TGTGCCAGTAGTCGGGGACTAGCGGGGGTAACAGATACGCAGTATTTT. This translates into CASSRGLAGVTDTQYF.

The chain joins TRBV14 to TRBJ2-5, with D unclear. Per the germline V gene, CDR1 is SGHDN and CDR2 is FVKESK. This CDR3 spans 18 amino acids. V shed 2 bases and J shed 5 bases, with 24 bases lying between them. The CDR3 here is CASSQTNTFSVRRETQYF. The CDR3 DNA follows: TGTGCCAGCAGCCAAACTAATACATTTTCGGTTCGGCGTGAGACCCAGTACTTC.

Only a few counts were recorded for this clone. CDR3 in DNA: TGCGCCAGCAGCCAAGTACCGGCAGGGGTTCAGCCCCAGCATTTT. Translating it yields CASSQVPAGVQPQHF. The chain recombines TRBV4-3 with TRBJ1-5, with D maybe TRBD1 (6 bases). Germline CDR1 reads LGHNA; CDR2 reads YSLEER. The CDR3 runs 15 residues. V was shortened by 1 base and J by 6 bases, with 13 bases between the two germline ends.

The chain links TRBV27 to TRBJ1-1; D is uncertain. Germline V lookup: CDR1 MNHEY, CDR2 SMNVEV (reference sequence). The CDR3 runs to 14 residues. Deletions cut 4 bases from V and 0 bases from J, with 9 bases between. In nucleotides, the CDR3 is TGTGCCAGCAGTTCTAGCAGTTTGAACACTGAAGCTTTCTTT. This sequence encodes CASSSSSLNTEAFF.

The rearrangement uses TRBV5-1 and TRBJ1-3; TRBD1 agrees at 8 bases. The J segment lost 2 bases and the V segment lost 4 bases, leaving 8 bases of the junction unmatched. CDR3 length: 16 amino acids. Germline values: CDR1 SGHRS, CDR2 YFSETQ. The CDR3 region has the DNA TGCGCCAGCAGCCTAACGACAGGGGCGACTGGAAACACCATATATTTT. This encodes CASSLTTGATGNTIYF. Looking up the rest from reference TRBV5-1 and TRBJ1-3 gives the full variable domain: KAGVTQTPRYLIKTRGQQVTLSCSPISGHRSVSWYQQTPGQGLQFLFEYFSETQRNKGNFPGRFSGRQFSNSRSEMNVSTLELGDSALYLCASSLTTGATGNTIYFGEGSWLTVV.

This chain connects TRBV2 to TRBJ2-2, with 11 bases identical to TRBD2. With V trimmed by 7 bases and J by 4 bases, 8 bases remained unmatched. CDR1 is SNHLY, CDR2 FYNNEI, per germline. CDR3 length: 16 amino acids. The CDR3, as DNA: TGTGCCAGCAAGGAGCTAGCGGGGGGCGGCACCGGGGAGCTGTTTTTT. This gives the protein CASKELAGGGTGELFF.

The chain links TRBV28 to TRBJ2-5; TRBD2 matches 10 bases. V trimming: 7 bases; J trimming: 4 bases; junction bases outside the gene matches: 9. This CDR3 contains 15 residues. Germline lookup yields CDR1 MDHEN and CDR2 SYDVKM. This CDR3 is CASNERGGPTETQYF. CDR3 coding DNA: TGTGCCAGCAACGAGCGGGGGGGCCCTACAGAGACCCAGTACTTC.

The chain uses TRBV3-1 (or the pseudogene TRBV3-2) and TRBJ1-2; TRBD1 matches at 7 bases. Trimming removed 4 bases from V and 9 bases from J; junction bases left unmatched: 8. Germline V CDR1 and CDR2: LGHDT, YNNKEL (reference sequence). This CDR3 has 13 amino acids. CDR3 in DNA: TGTGCCAGCAGCCGCGAGGGGGCGAACAGCTACACCTTC. It yields the protein CASSREGANSYTF.

V and J are TRBV19 and TRBJ1-1; D possibly corresponds to TRBD1 (5 bases). Looked up from germline, CDR1 is LNHDA and CDR2 is SQIVND (reference sequence). The CDR3 sequence is 14 residues long. V was pared by 10 bases and J by 5 bases, with 20 bases between. CDR3 in amino acids: CATEAGGSRTEAFF. DNA for the CDR3: TGTGCCACCGAGGCCGGGGGATCGAGGACTGAAGCTTTCTTT.

The chain recombines TRBV19 with TRBJ2-1; 9 bases are shared with TRBD1. V shed 6 bases and J 4 bases; nucleotides not matched to a gene: 13. Germline assignment: CDR1 LNHDA and CDR2 SQIVND (reference sequence). This CDR3 region has 17 residues. The CDR3 sequence is CASRNRPTGGMYNEQFF. The CDR3 bases are TGTGCCAGTAGAAATCGACCCACAGGGGGCATGTACAATGAGCAGTTCTTC.

This chain uses TRBV7-9 with TRBJ1-4; D gene unclear. CDR1 and CDR2 (germline): SEHNR, FQNEAQ (reference sequence). V lost 5 bases to trimming and J lost 0 bases, with 10 bases between them. CDR3 length: 15 residues. CDR3 bases: TGTGCCAGCAGCCCCCGGTCGACAACTAATGAAAAACTGTTTTTT. The encoded protein is CASSPRSTTNEKLFF.

The gene calls are TRBV18 and TRBJ2-5; D call uncertain. This CDR3 has 13 residues. Germline lookup yields CDR1 KGHSH and CDR2 LQKENI. The V end was cut by 2 bases, the J end by 4 bases, with 8 bases between. The CDR3, as DNA: TGTGCCAGCTCACCAAATTTCGGAGAGACCCAGTACTTC. Translated: CASSPNFGETQYF.

The chain is built from TRBV3-1 (or the pseudogene TRBV3-2) and TRBJ1-2; 9 positions agree with TRBD1. The CDR3 consists of 15 residues. J gave up 6 bases and V 6 bases, and 11 bases lay outside the gene matches. The germline CDR1 and CDR2 sequences are LGHDT and YNNKEL (reference sequence). The CDR3 reads CASSSGTGSFDGYTF. The CDR3 DNA reads as TGTGCCAGCAGTTCCGGGACAGGGTCTTTCGATGGCTACACCTTC.

V and J are TRBV18 and TRBJ2-2; 9 bases match TRBD1. Looked up from germline, CDR1 is KGHSH and CDR2 is LQKENI. CDR3 length: 15 residues. The junction had 1 base not matched to a gene; V was cut back by 3 bases and J by 2 bases. CDR3: CASSPGQGNTGELFF. The CDR3 region has the DNA TGTGCCAGCTCACCGGGACAGGGCAACACCGGGGAGCTGTTTTTT.

The genes are TRBV18 and TRBJ1-1, with D maybe TRBD1 (5 bases). Per germline, CDR1 KGHSH and CDR2 LQKENI. The CDR3 runs 13 residues. V was cut by 1 base and J by 3 bases, with 6 bases left in between. The CDR3: CASSPLRDTEAFF. CDR3 DNA: TGTGCCAGCTCACCACTCAGGGACACTGAAGCTTTCTTT.

V is TRBV7-9 and J is TRBJ2-2; 8 nucleotides align to TRBD1. The CDR3 length is 17 residues. Germline CDR1 is SEHNR and CDR2 is FQNEAQ (reference sequence). Trimming removed 8 bases from V and 0 bases from J; junction bases left unmatched: 11. Written as DNA, the CDR3 is TGTGCCAGCGATAGGACAGGGAGGTTGGCGAACACCGGGGAGCTGTTTTTT. Translated, it gives CASDRTGRLANTGELFF.

This sequence joins TRBV14 and TRBJ1-4, with no clear D. With 0 bases removed from V and 11 bases from J, the gap between germline ends came to 7 bases. Germline V CDR1 and CDR2: SGHDN, FVKESK. The CDR3 is made up of 12 amino acids. The CDR3 here is CASSQDRRKLFF. The CDR3 DNA follows: TGTGCCAGCAGCCAAGACCGGAGGAAACTGTTTTTT.